This T cell receptor beta chain comes out of a study of blood T cell repertoires in COVID-19. At the level of the study: PBMCs, B-cell-depleted T cells, or T cells provided the cDNA or gDNA that made up the material.

V shed 6 bases, J shed 4 bases, and the junction held 10 bases outside the gene matches. The CDR3 consists of 16 residues. Per germline, CDR1 SGHTA and CDR2 FQGNSA. Original data processing: Reference gene primers were amplified, and this amplification served to estimate nucleated cell counts. Clones were read by immunoSEQ multiplex PCR, and TCRdb kept only the in-frame ones, dropping some. The V and J calls and clone size were taken over from that table, and D and trimming were inferred from the DNA. Found here are 200,000 to 250,000 clones, around 84% of them singletons; the top ten hold about 9%. This TCR came from a man aged 45-65 years with active or convalescent COVID-19. The chain is built from TRBV7-2 and TRBJ1-5; 9 nucleotides match TRBD1. The source material was peripheral blood. DNA for the CDR3: TGTGCCAGCAGGGGGACAGGGTACGGAAGAAATCAGCCCCAGCATTTT. Protein sequence: CASRGTGYGRNQPQHF.